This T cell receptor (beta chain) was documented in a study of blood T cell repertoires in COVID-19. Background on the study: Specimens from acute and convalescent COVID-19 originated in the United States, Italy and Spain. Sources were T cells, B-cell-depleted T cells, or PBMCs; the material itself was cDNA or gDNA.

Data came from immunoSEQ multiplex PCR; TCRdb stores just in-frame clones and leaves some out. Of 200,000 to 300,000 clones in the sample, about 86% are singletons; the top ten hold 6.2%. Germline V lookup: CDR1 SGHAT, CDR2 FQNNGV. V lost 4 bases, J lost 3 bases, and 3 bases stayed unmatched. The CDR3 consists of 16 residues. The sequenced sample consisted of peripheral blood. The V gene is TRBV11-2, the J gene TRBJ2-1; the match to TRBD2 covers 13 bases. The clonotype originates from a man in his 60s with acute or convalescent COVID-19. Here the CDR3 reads CASSSGTSGNYNEQFF. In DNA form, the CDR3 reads TGTGCCAGCAGCTCAGGGACTAGCGGGAACTACAATGAGCAGTTCTTC.